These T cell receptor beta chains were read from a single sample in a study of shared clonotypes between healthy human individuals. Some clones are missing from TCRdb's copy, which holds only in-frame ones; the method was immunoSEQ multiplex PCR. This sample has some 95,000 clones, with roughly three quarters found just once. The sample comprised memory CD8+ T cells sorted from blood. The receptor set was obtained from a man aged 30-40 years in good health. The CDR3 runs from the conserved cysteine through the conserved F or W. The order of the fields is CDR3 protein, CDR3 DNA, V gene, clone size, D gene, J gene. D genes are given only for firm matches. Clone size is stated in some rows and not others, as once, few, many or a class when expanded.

CASVQGANQPQHF | TGTGCCAGCGTACAGGGGGCGAATCAGCCCCAGCATTTT | TRBV6-1 | NA | TRBD1 | TRBJ1-5
CASSTAGGRPQHF | TGTGCCAGCAGTACGGCAGGGGGGCGGCCCCAGCATTTT | TRBV28 | NA | TRBD1 | TRBJ1-5
CASSLGPGNTGELFF | TGTGCCAGCAGCTTGGGCCCAGGGAACACCGGGGAGCTGTTTTTT | TRBV5-8 | NA | NA | TRBJ2-2
CASSTMAYEQYF | TGTGCCAGCAGTACTATGGCCTACGAGCAGTACTTC | TRBV25-1 | NA | NA | TRBJ2-7
CAIRRTSGSSTDTQYF | TGTGCCATCCGTCGAACTAGCGGGTCTAGCACAGATACGCAGTATTTT | TRBV10-3 | NA | TRBD2 | TRBJ2-3
CASSPRGGTETQYF | TGTGCCAGCAGCCCCCGGGGGGGGACGGAGACCCAGTACTTC | TRBV7-3 | NA | TRBD2 | TRBJ2-5
CATSRAEAGYGYTF | TGTGCCACCAGCAGAGCGGAGGCAGGCTATGGCTACACCTTC | TRBV15 | NA | NA | TRBJ1-2
CASSESPTSGANVLTF | TGTGCCAGCAGTGAATCGCCGACCTCTGGGGCCAACGTCCTGACTTTC | TRBV2 | NA | NA | TRBJ2-6
CASSGTGGRDQPQHF | TGTGCCAGCAGTGGTACAGGGGGCCGAGATCAGCCCCAGCATTTT | TRBV25-1 | few | TRBD1 | TRBJ1-5
CASTNTEEAYEQYF | TGTGCCAGCACTAACACCGAGGAAGCCTACGAGCAGTACTTC | TRBV11-2 | NA | NA | TRBJ2-7
CASSLERDRGSGNTIYF | TGTGCCAGCAGCCTCGAGCGGGACAGGGGGTCTGGAAACACCATATATTTT | TRBV11-2 | few | TRBD1 | TRBJ1-3
CASSPTPRGNEQFF | TGTGCCAGCTCCCCGACGCCCAGGGGAAATGAGCAGTTCTTC | TRBV18 | NA | NA | TRBJ2-1